This TCR beta chain emerged from a study of early T cells in non-severe SARS-CoV-2 infection. Study overall: It was bulk RNA from unsorted whole blood that was sequenced, and the chains were unpaired.

TCRdb re-analysed the 5' RACE reads in MiXCR, keeping a single row per CDR3 protein. The sample records more than 85,000 distinct CDR3 sequences, 10% to 15% being singletons. Germline V gives CDR1 SGHNT, CDR2 YYREEE (reference sequence). The CDR3 runs 15 residues. V was pared by 1 base and J by 8 bases, with 13 bases between. This clonotype was recorded many times. The sample was whole blood. This chain links TRBV5-4 with TRBJ1-6, with TRBD1 as a possible D gene (5 bases). This TCR was recovered from an adult who was a healthcare worker with PCR-confirmed SARS-CoV-2 infection or an uninfected control (not recorded which). The chain's CDR3 is CASSLTGRRDSPLHF. The DNA of the CDR3 is TGTGCCAGCAGCTTGACAGGCCGGAGGGATTCACCCCTCCACTTT.